A single sample is the source of the 17 T cell receptor beta chains below, sequenced in a study of blood T cell repertoires in COVID-19. Measured with immunoSEQ multiplex PCR; TCRdb has only the in-frame clones, and not every one. The repertoire holds tens of thousands of clones, with around 83% as singletons. Sequenced sample: PBMCs or T cells enriched from blood (not recorded which). The receptors shown here come from a woman between 50 and 59 years old who had recovered from COVID-19.

The V gene is TRBV6-5, the J gene TRBJ1-5; D is unresolved. Germline V gene lookup returns CDR1 MNHEY and CDR2 SVGAGI. Trimming removed 0 bases at V and 7 bases at J, with 13 bases between. The CDR3 consists of 15 residues. The CDR3 bases are TGTGCCAGCAGTTACTCGAGCTGGGTGGGCCAGCCCCAGCATTTT. Residues: CASSYSSWVGQPQHF.

The rearrangement uses TRBV20-1 and TRBJ2-7, with TRBD2 identical over 9 bases. CDR3 size: 13 residues. With 3 bases clipped from V and 5 bases from J, the junction kept 5 bases outside the gene matches. CDR1 and CDR2 (germline): DFQATT, SNEGSKA (reference sequence). CDR3 amino acids: CSASLAGIHEQYF. In DNA, the CDR3 is TGCAGTGCTAGTCTAGCGGGAATCCACGAGCAGTACTTC.

This chain links TRBV19 with TRBJ1-5; maybe TRBD1 (6 bases). V was cut by 5 bases and J by 4 bases, with 18 bases left in between. This CDR3 is 16 amino acids long. Germline V gives CDR1 LNHDA, CDR2 SQIVND (reference sequence). CDR3: CASSPFSDRFNQPQHF. The CDR3 nucleotides read TGTGCCAGTAGTCCCTTTTCGGACAGATTTAATCAGCCCCAGCATTTT.

The J gene is TRBJ2-7, the V gene TRBV27; TRBD1 matches at 9 bases. Trimming removed 4 bases from V and 3 bases from J; junction bases left unmatched: 13. Germline V gene lookup returns CDR1 MNHEY and CDR2 SMNVEV (reference sequence). The length of the CDR3 is 17 residues. The CDR3 region is CASSSNPRDRVNYEQYF. In nucleotides, the CDR3 is TGTGCCAGCAGTTCCAATCCTCGGGACAGGGTTAACTACGAGCAGTACTTC.

The chain links TRBV24-1 to TRBJ2-3; the D gene is possibly TRBD1 (5 bases). CDR1 is KGHDR and CDR2 is SFDVKD in the germline V gene. This CDR3 region has 16 residues. Deletions cut 0 bases from V and 2 bases from J, with 11 bases between. The CDR3 bases are TGTGCCACCAGTGATTTGAGGGCAGGGTACACAGATACGCAGTATTTT. Protein sequence: CATSDLRAGYTDTQYF.

This clone was observed a handful of times. This chain links TRBV28 with TRBJ1-1, with a possible D match to TRBD1 (6 bases). This CDR3 has 14 amino acids. Per germline, CDR1 MDHEN and CDR2 SYDVKM. V shed 7 bases and J shed 5 bases, with 17 bases lying between them. The chain's CDR3 is CASTTQGLGTEAFF. DNA for the CDR3: TGTGCCAGCACTACACAGGGCCTGGGTACTGAAGCTTTCTTT.

The chain uses TRBV19 and TRBJ2-6; D might be TRBD1 (6 bases). The germline V and J ends were trimmed by 6 bases and 0 bases, with 12 bases remaining between them. Germline V gene sequence: CDR1 LNHDA, CDR2 SQIVND (reference sequence). The CDR3 spans 16 residues. This CDR3 reads CASSKQDSSGANVLTF. The DNA of the CDR3 is TGTGCCAGTAGCAAACAGGACAGCTCTGGGGCCAACGTCCTGACTTTC.

In this sample, this clone turned up once. The gene calls are TRBV13 and TRBJ1-1; D is perhaps TRBD1 (5 bases). The CDR3 extends over 14 amino acids. The germline V gene has CDR1 PRHDT and CDR2 FYEKMQ (reference sequence). The V and J ends lost 0 bases and 6 bases respectively, with 11 bases between them. The DNA for the CDR3 is TGTGCCAGCAGCTTAGGGGCAGGGTATTCTGAAGCTTTCTTT. Its translation is CASSLGAGYSEAFF.

The chain employs TRBV5-4 and TRBJ2-1, with 7 bases fitting TRBD2. CDR1 is SGHNT and CDR2 is YYREEE in the germline V gene (reference sequence). The CDR3 spans 17 residues. The trim removed 0 bases at V and 0 bases at J, leaving 6 bases unmatched. Written as DNA, the CDR3 is TGTGCCAGCAGCTTGGGGGGCGGGGGTAGCTCCTACAATGAGCAGTTCTTC. It codes for CASSLGGGGSSYNEQFF.

The J gene is TRBJ2-7, the V gene TRBV7-2, with TRBD2 matching 7 bases. The CDR3 runs 15 residues. Per the germline V gene, CDR1 is SGHTA and CDR2 is FQGNSA. Losses at the gene ends were 2 bases for V and 6 bases for J; bases not matched to a gene: 10. The CDR3 loop is CASSLSWGGQTEQYF. DNA of the CDR3: TGTGCCAGCAGCTTAAGCTGGGGAGGGCAGACCGAGCAGTACTTC.

The V call is TRBV7-2, the J call TRBJ2-7; 8 bases agree with TRBD2. The CDR3 extends over 14 amino acids. The V segment lost 3 bases and the J segment 7 bases; nucleotides outside the gene matches: 8. Germline CDR1 SGHTA, CDR2 FQGNSA. The DNA for the CDR3 is TGTGCCAGCAGCTTCCTACTAGCGGCCGCTGAGCAGTACTTC. Translating it yields CASSFLLAAAEQYF. Full variable domain (rest looked up from reference TRBV7-2 and TRBJ2-7): GAGVSQSPSNKVTEKGKDVELRCDPISGHTALYWYRQSLGQGLEFLIYFQGNSAPDKSGLPSDRFSAERTGGSVSTLTIQRTQQEDSAVYLCASSFLLAAAEQYFGPGTRLTVT.

This sequence joins TRBV6-7 and TRBJ2-2; TRBD2 agrees at 9 bases. TRBV6-7 is identified as an open reading frame with a role that is uncertain. This CDR3 comprises 17 residues. Trimming cost V 2 bases and J 7 bases; bases outside gene matches: 11. CDR3 sequence (DNA): TGTGCCAGCAGTTACCCCGAGGGGCGGGAGGGTAGCGGGGAGCTGTTTTTT. It specifies CASSYPEGREGSGELFF.

This clone has a handful of counts. The rearrangement uses TRBV3-1 (or the pseudogene TRBV3-2) and TRBJ2-5, with D maybe TRBD1 (6 bases). The CDR3 is 16 amino acids. Trimming stripped 1 base from V and 1 base from J, with 13 bases between. Germline CDR1 is LGHDT and CDR2 is YNNKEL (reference sequence). The CDR3 coding sequence is TGTGCCAGCAGCCAAGGGGGTCTAGGGGGCCAAGAGACCCAGTACTTC. This gives the protein CASSQGGLGGQETQYF.

CDR3 DNA sequence: TGTGCCAGCTCACCAGGCAGGGGGAACTATGGCTACACCTTC. It yields the protein CASSPGRGNYGYTF. This chain uses TRBV18 with TRBJ1-2, with 7 bases lining up with TRBD1. The CDR3 is 14 amino acids. From germline, CDR1 is KGHSH and CDR2 LQKENI. With V trimmed by 2 bases and J by 2 bases, 2 bases remained unmatched.

This chain joins TRBV6-5 and TRBJ2-7, with D possibly being TRBD1 (5 bases). The CDR3 totals 14 residues. V gave up 8 bases and J gave up 3 bases, with 17 bases separating them. From germline, CDR1 is MNHEY and CDR2 SVGAGI. This CDR3 reads CASGPLGLNYEQYF. CDR3 nucleotide sequence: TGTGCCAGCGGCCCCTTGGGGCTGAACTACGAGCAGTACTTC.

The chain recombines TRBV5-4 with TRBJ1-1; D is unresolved. V dropped 2 bases and J dropped 0 bases, with 8 bases sitting between them. This CDR3 has 14 amino acids. The germline V gene encodes CDR1 SGHNT and CDR2 YYREEE (reference sequence). The CDR3 DNA sequence: TGTGCCAGCAGCTTAGGAGGACTGAACACTGAAGCTTTCTTT. This encodes CASSLGGLNTEAFF.

The chain has TRBV28 and TRBJ1-4; D unclear. CDR3 length: 12 amino acids. Per the germline V gene, CDR1 is MDHEN and CDR2 is SYDVKM. Trimming removed 6 bases at V and 9 bases at J, with 11 bases between. The CDR3 protein is CASSLQRQKLFF. The CDR3 DNA is TGTGCCAGCAGCTTACAGAGGCAAAAACTGTTTTTT.